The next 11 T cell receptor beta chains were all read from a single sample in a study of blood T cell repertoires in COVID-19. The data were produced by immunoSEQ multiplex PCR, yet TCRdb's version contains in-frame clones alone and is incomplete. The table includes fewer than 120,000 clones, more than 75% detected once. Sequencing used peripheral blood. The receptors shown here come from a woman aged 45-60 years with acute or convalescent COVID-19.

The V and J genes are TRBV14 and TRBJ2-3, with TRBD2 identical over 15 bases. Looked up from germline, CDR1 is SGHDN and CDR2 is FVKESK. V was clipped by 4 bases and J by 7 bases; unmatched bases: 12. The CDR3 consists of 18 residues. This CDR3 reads CASSRGTGLAGGRNTQYF. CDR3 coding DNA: TGTGCCAGCAGCCGAGGAACCGGACTAGCGGGAGGGCGAAATACGCAGTATTTT.

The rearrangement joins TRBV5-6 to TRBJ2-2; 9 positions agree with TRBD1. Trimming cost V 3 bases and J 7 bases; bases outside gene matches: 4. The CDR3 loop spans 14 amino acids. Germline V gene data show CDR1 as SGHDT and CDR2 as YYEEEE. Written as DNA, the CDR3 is TGTGCCAGCAGCTCGACAGGGGGAATCGGGGAGCTGTTTTTT. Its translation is CASSSTGGIGELFF.

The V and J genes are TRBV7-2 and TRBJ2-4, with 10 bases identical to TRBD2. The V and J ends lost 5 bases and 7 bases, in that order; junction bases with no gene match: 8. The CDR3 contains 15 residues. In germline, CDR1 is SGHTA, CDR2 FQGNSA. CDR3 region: CASSPPLAGVNIQYF. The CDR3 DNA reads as TGTGCCAGCAGCCCCCCTCTAGCGGGAGTGAACATTCAGTACTTC.

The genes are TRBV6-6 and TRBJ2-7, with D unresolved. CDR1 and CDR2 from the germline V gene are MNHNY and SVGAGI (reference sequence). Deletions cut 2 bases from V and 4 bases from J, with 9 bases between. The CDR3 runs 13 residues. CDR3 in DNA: TGTGCCAGCAGTTACATGAGAGATTACGAGCAGTACTTC. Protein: CASSYMRDYEQYF.

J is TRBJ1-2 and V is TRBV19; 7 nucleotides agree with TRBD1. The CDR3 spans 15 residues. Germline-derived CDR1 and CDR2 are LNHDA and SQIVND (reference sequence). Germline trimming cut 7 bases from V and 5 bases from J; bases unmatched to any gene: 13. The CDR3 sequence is CASTQGETGRYGYTF. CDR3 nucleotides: TGTGCCAGTACCCAGGGGGAGACAGGGAGGTATGGCTACACCTTC.

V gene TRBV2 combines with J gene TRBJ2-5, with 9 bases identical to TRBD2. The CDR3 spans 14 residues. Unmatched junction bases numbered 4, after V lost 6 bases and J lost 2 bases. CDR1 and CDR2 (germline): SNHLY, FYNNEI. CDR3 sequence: CASRTSGGQETQYF. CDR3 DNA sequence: TGTGCCAGCAGGACTAGCGGAGGGCAAGAGACCCAGTACTTC.

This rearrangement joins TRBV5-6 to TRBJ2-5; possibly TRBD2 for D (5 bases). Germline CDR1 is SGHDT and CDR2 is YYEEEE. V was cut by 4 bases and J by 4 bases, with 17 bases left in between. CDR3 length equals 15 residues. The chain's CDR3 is CASSPGPAEAETQYF. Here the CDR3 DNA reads TGTGCCAGCAGCCCCGGACCGGCGGAGGCAGAGACCCAGTACTTC.

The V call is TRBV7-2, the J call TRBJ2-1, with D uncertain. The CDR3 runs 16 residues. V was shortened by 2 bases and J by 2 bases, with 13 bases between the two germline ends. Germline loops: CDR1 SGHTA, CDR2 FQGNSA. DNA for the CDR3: TGTGCCAGCAGCTTAACCCCCACTCCGCCCTACAATGAGCAGTTCTTC. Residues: CASSLTPTPPYNEQFF.

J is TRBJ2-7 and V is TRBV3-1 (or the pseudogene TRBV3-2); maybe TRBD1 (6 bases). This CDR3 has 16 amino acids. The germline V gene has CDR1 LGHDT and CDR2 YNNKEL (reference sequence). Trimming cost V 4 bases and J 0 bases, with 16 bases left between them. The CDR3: CASSPTVDSFSYEQYF. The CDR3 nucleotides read TGTGCCAGCAGCCCTACCGTGGACAGTTTCTCCTACGAGCAGTACTTC.

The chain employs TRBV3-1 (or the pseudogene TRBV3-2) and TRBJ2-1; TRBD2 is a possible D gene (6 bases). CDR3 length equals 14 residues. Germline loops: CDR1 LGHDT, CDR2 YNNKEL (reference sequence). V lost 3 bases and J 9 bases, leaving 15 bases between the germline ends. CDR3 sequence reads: CASSQTGREAEQFF. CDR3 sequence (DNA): TGTGCCAGCAGCCAGACGGGGCGGGAAGCTGAGCAGTTCTTC.

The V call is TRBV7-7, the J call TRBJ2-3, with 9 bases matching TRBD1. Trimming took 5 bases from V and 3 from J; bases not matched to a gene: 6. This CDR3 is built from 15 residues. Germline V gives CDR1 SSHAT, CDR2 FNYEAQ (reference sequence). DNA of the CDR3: TGTGCCAGCAGCCGTGGGACAGGGATGACAGATACGCAGTATTTT. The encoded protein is CASSRGTGMTDTQYF.